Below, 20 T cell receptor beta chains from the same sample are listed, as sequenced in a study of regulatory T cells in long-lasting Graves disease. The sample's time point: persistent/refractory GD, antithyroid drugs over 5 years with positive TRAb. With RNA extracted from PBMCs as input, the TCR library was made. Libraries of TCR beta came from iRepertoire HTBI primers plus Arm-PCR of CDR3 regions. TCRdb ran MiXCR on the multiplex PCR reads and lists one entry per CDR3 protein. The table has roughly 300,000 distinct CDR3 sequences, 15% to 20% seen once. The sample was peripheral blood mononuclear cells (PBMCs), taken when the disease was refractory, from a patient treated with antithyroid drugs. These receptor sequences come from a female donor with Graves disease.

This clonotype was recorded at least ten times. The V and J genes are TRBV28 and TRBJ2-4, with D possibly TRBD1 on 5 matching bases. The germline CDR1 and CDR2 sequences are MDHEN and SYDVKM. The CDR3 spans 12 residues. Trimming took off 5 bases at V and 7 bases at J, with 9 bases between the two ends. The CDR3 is CASSDKGNIQYF. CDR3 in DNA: TGTGCCAGCAGTGATAAGGGGAACATTCAGTACTTC. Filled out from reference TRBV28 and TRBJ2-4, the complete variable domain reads DVKVTQSSRYLVKRTGEKVFLECVQDMDHENMFWYRQDPGLGLRLIYFSYDVKMKEKGDIPEGYSVSREKKERFSLILESASTNQTSMYLCASSDKGNIQYFGAGTRLSVL.

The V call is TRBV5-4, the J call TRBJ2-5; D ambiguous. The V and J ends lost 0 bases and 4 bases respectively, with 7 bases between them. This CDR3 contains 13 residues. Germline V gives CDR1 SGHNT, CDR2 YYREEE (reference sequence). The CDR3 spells CASSLASAETQYF. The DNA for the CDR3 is TGTGCCAGCAGCTTGGCCTCGGCAGAGACCCAGTACTTC.

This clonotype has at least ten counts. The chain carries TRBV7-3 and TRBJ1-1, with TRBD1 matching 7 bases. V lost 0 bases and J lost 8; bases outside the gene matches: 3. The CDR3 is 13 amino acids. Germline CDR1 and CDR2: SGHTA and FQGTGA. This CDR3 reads CASSLTGTVEAFF. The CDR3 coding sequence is TGTGCCAGCAGCTTAACGGGGACAGTCGAAGCTTTCTTT.

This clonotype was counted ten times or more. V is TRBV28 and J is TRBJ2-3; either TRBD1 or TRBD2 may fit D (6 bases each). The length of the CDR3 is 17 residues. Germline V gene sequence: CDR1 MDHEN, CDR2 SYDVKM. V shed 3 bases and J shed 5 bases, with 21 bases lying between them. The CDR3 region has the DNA TGTGCCAGCAGTTTGCGGAGGGGACTCAGAGGGGGAGATACGCAGTATTTT. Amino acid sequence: CASSLRRGLRGGDTQYF.

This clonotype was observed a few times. CDR3 region: CASSLTWDRVRTEAFF. CDR3 in DNA: TGTGCCAGCAGCCTCACTTGGGACAGGGTGCGCACTGAAGCTTTCTTT. This chain joins TRBV28 and TRBJ1-1, with TRBD1 matching over 9 bases. V dropped 6 bases and J dropped 4; count of bases not matched to a gene: 12. Germline CDR1 and CDR2: MDHEN and SYDVKM. The CDR3 covers 16 residues.

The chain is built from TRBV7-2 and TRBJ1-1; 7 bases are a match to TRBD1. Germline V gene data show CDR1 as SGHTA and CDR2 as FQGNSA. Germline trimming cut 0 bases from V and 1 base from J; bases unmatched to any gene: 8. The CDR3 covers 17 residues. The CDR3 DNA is TGTGCCAGCAGCTTAGCGTGGGCAGGGGGGAAGAACACTGAAGCTTTCTTT. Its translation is CASSLAWAGGKNTEAFF.

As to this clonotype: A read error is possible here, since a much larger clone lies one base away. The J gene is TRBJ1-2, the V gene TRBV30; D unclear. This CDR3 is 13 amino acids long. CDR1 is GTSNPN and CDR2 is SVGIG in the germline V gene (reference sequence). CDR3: CAWSRDSGDGFTF. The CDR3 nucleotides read TGTGCCTGGAGTCGGGATTCCGGGGATGGCTTCACCTTC.

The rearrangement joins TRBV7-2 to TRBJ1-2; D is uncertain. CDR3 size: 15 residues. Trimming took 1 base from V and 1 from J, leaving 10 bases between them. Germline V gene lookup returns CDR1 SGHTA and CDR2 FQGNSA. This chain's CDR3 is CASSLEGRSNYGYTF. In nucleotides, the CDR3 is TGTGCCAGCAGCTTAGAAGGCAGGAGTAACTATGGCTACACCTTC.

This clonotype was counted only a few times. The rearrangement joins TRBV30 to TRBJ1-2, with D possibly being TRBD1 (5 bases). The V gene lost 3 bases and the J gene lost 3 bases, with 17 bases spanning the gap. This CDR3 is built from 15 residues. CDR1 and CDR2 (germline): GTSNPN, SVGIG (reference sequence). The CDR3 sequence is CAWSEGALHYYGYTF. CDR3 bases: TGTGCCTGGAGCGAAGGGGCGCTGCACTACTATGGCTACACCTTC.

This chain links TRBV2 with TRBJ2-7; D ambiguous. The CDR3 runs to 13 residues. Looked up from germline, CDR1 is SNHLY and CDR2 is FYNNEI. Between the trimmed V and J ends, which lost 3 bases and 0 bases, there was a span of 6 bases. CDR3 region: CASSDGRSYEQYF. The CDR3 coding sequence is TGTGCCAGCAGTGACGGCCGCTCCTACGAGCAGTACTTC.

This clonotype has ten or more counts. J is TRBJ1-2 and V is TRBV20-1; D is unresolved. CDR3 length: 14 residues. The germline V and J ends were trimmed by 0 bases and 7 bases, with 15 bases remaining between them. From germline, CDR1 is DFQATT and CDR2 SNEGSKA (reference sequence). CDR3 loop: CSARDGGSIRGYTF. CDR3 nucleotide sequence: TGCAGTGCTAGAGATGGAGGAAGTATCCGTGGCTACACCTTC.

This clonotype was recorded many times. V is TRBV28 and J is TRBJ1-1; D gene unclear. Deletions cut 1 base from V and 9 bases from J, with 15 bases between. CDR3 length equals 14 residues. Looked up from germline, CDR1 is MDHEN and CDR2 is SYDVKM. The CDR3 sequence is CASSLYMRENKAFF. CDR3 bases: TGTGCCAGCAGTTTATACATGCGGGAGAATAAAGCTTTCTTT.

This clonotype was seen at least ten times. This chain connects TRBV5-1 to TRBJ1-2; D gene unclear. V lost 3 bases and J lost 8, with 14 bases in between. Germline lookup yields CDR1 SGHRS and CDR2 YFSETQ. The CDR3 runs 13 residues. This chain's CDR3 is CASSSGRLGGYTF. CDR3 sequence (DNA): TGCGCCAGCAGCTCAGGACGGCTAGGCGGCTACACCTTC.

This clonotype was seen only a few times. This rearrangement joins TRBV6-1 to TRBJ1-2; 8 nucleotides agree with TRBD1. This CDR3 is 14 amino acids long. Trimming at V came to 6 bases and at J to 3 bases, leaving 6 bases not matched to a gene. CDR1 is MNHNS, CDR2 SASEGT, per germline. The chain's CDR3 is CASSGQGGYYGYTF. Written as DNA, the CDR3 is TGTGCCAGCAGCGGACAGGGCGGATACTATGGCTACACCTTC.

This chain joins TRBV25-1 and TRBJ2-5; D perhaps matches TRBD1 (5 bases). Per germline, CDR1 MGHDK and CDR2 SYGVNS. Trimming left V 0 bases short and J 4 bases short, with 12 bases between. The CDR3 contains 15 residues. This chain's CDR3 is CASSEYQGTAETQYF. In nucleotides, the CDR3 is TGTGCCAGCAGTGAATATCAGGGAACCGCAGAGACCCAGTACTTC.

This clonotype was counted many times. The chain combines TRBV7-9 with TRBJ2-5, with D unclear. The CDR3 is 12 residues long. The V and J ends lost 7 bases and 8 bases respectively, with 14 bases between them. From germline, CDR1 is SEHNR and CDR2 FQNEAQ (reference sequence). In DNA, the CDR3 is TGTGCCAGCACACGGATCCAAGGCACCCAGTACTTC. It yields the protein CASTRIQGTQYF.

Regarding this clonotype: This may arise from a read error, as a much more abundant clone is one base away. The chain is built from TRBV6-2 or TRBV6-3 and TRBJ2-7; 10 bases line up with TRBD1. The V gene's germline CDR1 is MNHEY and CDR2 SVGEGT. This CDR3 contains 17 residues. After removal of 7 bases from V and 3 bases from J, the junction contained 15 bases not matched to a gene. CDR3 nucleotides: TGTGCCAGCAACACCCCTTTTACCAGGACAGGGGGCTACGAGCAGTACTTC. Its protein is CASNTPFTRTGGYEQYF.

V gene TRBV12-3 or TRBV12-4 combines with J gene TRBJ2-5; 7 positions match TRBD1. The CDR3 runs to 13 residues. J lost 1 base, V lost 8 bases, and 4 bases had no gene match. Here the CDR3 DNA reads TGTGCCAGCCGGGGACAGCCCCAAGAGACCCAGTACTTC. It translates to CASRGQPQETQYF.

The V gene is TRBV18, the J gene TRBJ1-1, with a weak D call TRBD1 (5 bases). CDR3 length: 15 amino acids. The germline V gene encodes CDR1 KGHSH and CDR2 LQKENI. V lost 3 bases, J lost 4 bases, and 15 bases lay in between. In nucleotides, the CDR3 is TGTGCCAGCTCACCGAGGGAGGGGCTCGGCACTGAAGCTTTCTTT. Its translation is CASSPREGLGTEAFF.

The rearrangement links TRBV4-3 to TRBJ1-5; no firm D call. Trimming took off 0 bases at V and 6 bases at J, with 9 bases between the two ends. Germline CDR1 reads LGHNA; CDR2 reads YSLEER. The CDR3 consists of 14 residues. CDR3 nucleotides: TGCGCCAGCAGCCAAGATCGAGAACGTCAGCCCCAGCATTTT. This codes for CASSQDRERQPQHF.